This entry lists 10 T cell receptor beta chains sequenced from one sample in a study of Graves' ophthalmopathy and Graves' hyperthyroidism. Transcripts of RNA were the source for amplifying TCR beta CDR3 regions. Following a first-round RT-PCR that used HTBI primers, a second-round multiplex PCR was carried out. TCRdb reprocessed the multiplex PCR reads via MiXCR and lists one record per CDR3 protein. The sample has under 200,000 distinct CDR3 sequences, over 35% seen once. Input material: peripheral blood. The source of these receptors is a woman between 40 and 50 years old with Graves' ophthalmopathy.

The chain has TRBV5-1 and TRBJ2-6, with D tentatively TRBD2 (6 bases). Germline CDR1 SGHRS, CDR2 YFSETQ. V lost 2 bases and J 0 bases, leaving 12 bases between the germline ends. This CDR3 contains 17 residues. This chain's CDR3 is CASSFVGGSSGANVLTF. Here the CDR3 DNA reads TGCGCCAGCAGCTTTGTGGGAGGCAGCTCTGGGGCCAACGTCCTGACTTTC.

This clonotype was seen repeatedly, ten times or more. The chain joins TRBV20-1 to TRBJ1-6; D gene ambiguous. Deletions cut 5 bases from V and 8 bases from J, with 16 bases between. The CDR3 spans 14 residues. The V gene's germline CDR1 is DFQATT and CDR2 SNEGSKA (reference sequence). CDR3 sequence (DNA): TGCAGTGCTGGCCGTCGAGGGATCGATTCACCCCTCCACTTT. Translated, it gives CSAGRRGIDSPLHF.

This clonotype was counted ten times or more. The J gene is TRBJ1-2, the V gene TRBV12-3 or TRBV12-4; 9 positions agree with TRBD1. The CDR3 is 15 residues long. The V segment lost 6 bases and the J segment 7 bases; nucleotides outside the gene matches: 12. The CDR3 bases are TGTGCCAGCAGCTTTGGGACAGGGAGGCTTCCTGGCTACACCTTC. This sequence encodes CASSFGTGRLPGYTF.

This clonotype showed up many times. The chain carries TRBV6-1 and TRBJ2-7; the D is unclear. CDR3 length: 17 residues. Germline lookup yields CDR1 MNHNS and CDR2 SASEGT. Trimming shortened V by 5 bases and J by 4 bases, and 24 bases separated the two germline ends. The CDR3 sequence: CASSPGAPGGAFYEQYF. The CDR3 DNA reads TGTGCCAGCAGTCCGGGCGCCCCTGGCGGAGCTTTTTACGAGCAGTACTTC.

The chain is built from TRBV11-2 and TRBJ2-2; 7 bases map to TRBD2. Losses at the gene ends were 4 bases for V and 0 bases for J; bases not matched to a gene: 2. Per germline, CDR1 SGHAT and CDR2 FQNNGV. The CDR3 totals 15 residues. The CDR3 here is CASSWAGANTGELFF. The CDR3, as DNA: TGTGCCAGCAGCTGGGCGGGGGCGAACACCGGGGAGCTGTTTTTT.

This clonotype occurred many times. The rearrangement joins TRBV6-5 to TRBJ1-3; maybe TRBD1 (5 bases). The V end was cut by 0 bases, the J end by 0 bases, with 9 bases between. Germline V CDR1 and CDR2: MNHEY, SVGAGI. This CDR3 is 16 amino acids long. In nucleotides, the CDR3 is TGTGCCAGCAGTTACTCACAGGATTACTCTGGAAACACCATATATTTT. It translates to CASSYSQDYSGNTIYF.

This clonotype appeared many times. The V call is TRBV4-2, the J call TRBJ2-5; no firm D call. The germline CDR1 and CDR2 sequences are LGHNA and YNFKEQ. V lost 0 bases to trimming and J lost 4 bases, with 6 bases between them. The CDR3 runs to 13 residues. The CDR3: CASSQDPGETQYF. The CDR3 nucleotides are TGTGCCAGCAGCCAAGATCCGGGAGAGACCCAGTACTTC.

The CDR3 nucleotides are TGTGCCAGCAGCTTCGGCCTCGAAGCTTTCTTT. Protein product: CASSFGLEAFF. This chain links TRBV11-2 with TRBJ1-1, with no clear D. The germline CDR1 and CDR2 sequences are SGHAT and FQNNGV. Trimming removed 3 bases at V and 8 bases at J, with 7 bases between. The CDR3 loop spans 11 amino acids.

This clonotype was picked up many times. A much larger clone is a single base away; this may be a read error. V is TRBV28 and J is TRBJ2-5; D unresolved. This CDR3 contains 10 residues. Germline V lookup: CDR1 MDHEN, CDR2 SYDVKM. Trimming shortened V by 8 bases and J by 2 bases, and 3 bases separated the two germline ends. CDR3 nucleotide sequence: TGTGCCAGCCGTCAAGAGACCCAGTACTTC. The encoded protein is CASRQETQYF. The full variable domain, with the rest looked up from reference TRBV28 and TRBJ2-5, is DVKVTQSSRYLVKRTGEKVFLECVQDMDHENMFWYRQDPGLGLRLIYFSYDVKMKEKGDIPEGYSVSREKKERFSLILESASTNQTSMYLCASRQETQYFGPGTRLLVL.

This clonotype appeared many times. V and J are TRBV11-2 and TRBJ2-7, with 8 bases fitting TRBD2. V lost 2 bases, J lost 2 bases, and 8 bases stayed unmatched. Germline V CDR1 and CDR2: SGHAT, FQNNGV. This CDR3 spans 16 amino acids. CDR3 amino acids: CASSLFMREATYEQYF. The CDR3 region has the DNA TGTGCCAGCAGCTTATTTATGCGGGAGGCCACCTACGAGCAGTACTTC.